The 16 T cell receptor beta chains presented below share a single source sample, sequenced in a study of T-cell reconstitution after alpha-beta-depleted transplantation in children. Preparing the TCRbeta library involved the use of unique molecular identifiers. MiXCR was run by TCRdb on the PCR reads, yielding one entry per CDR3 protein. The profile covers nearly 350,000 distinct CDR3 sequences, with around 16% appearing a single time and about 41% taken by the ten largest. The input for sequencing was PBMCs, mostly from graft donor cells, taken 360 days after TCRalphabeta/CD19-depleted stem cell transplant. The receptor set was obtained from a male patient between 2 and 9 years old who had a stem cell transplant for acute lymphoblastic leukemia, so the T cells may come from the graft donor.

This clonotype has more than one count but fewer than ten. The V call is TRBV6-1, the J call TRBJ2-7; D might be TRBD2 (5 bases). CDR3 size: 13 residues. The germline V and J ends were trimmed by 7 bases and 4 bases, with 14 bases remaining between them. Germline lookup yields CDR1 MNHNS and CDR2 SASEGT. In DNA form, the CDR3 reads TGTGCCAGCATGGGCCCGGGATGGTACGAGCAGTACTTC. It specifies CASMGPGWYEQYF.

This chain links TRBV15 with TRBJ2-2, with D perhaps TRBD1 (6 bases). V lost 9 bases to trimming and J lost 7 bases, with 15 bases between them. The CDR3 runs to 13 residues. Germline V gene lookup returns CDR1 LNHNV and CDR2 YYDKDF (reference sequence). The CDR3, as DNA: TGTGCCACGACCTACAGGGTTGGCGGGGAGCTGTTTTTT. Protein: CATTYRVGGELFF.

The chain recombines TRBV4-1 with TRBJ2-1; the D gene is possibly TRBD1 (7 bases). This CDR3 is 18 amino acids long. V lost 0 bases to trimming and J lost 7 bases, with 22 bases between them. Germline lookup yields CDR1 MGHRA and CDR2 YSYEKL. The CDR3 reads CASSQEQGILGGANEQFF. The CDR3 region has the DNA TGCGCCAGCAGCCAAGAACAGGGGATTTTGGGGGGAGCGAATGAGCAGTTCTTC.

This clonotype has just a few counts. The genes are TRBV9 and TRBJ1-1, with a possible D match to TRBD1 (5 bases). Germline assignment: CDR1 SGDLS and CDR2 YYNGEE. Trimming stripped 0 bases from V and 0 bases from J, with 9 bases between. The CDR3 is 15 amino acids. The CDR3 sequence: CASSVVGHMNTEAFF. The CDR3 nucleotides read TGTGCCAGCAGCGTAGTCGGACACATGAACACTGAAGCTTTCTTT.

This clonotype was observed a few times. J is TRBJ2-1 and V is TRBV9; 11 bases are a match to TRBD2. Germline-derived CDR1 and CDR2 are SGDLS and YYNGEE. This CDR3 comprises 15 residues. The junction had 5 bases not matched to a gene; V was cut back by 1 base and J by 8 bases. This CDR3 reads CASSVSTSGMHEQFF. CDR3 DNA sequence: TGTGCCAGCAGCGTATCGACTAGCGGGATGCATGAGCAGTTCTTC.

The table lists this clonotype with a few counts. This chain's CDR3 is CASSPGDFDSPLHF. CDR3 DNA sequence: TGTGCCAGCAGCCCCGGGGACTTCGACAGCCCCCTCCACTTT. The chain links TRBV6-2 or TRBV6-3 to TRBJ1-6, with a weak D call TRBD1 (5 bases). V gave up 6 bases and J gave up 13 bases, with 19 bases separating them. Germline V CDR1 and CDR2: MNHEY, SVGEGT. The CDR3 contains 14 residues.

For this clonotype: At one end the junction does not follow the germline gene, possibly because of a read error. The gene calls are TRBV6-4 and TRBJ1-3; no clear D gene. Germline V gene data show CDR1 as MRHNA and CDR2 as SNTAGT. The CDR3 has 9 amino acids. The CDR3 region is CASSAPPSF. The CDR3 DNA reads TGTGCCAGCAGTGCCCCTCCTAGCTTT.

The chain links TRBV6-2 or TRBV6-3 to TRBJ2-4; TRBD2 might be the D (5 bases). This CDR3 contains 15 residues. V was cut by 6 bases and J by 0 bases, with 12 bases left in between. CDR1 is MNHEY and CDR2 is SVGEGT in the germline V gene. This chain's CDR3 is CASSNPGLAKNIQYF. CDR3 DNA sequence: TGTGCCAGCAGCAATCCGGGGTTAGCCAAAAACATTCAGTACTTC.

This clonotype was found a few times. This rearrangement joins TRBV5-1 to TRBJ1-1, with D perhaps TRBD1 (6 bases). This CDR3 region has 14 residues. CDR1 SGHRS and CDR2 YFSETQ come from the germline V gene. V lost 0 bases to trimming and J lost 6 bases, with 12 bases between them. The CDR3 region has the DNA TGCGCCAGCAGCTTGGTCCTGGGGGCGGCTGAAGCTTTCTTT. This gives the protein CASSLVLGAAEAFF.

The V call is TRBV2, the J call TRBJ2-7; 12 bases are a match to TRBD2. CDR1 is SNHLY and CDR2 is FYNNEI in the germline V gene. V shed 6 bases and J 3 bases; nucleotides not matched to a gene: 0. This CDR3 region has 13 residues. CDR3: CASRGLAGYEQYF. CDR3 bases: TGTGCCAGCAGGGGACTAGCGGGCTACGAGCAGTACTTC.

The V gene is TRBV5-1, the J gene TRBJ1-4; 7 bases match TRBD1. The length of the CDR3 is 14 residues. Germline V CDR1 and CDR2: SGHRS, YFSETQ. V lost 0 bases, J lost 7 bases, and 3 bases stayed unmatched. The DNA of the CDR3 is TGCGCCAGCAGCTTGGAGGGGGCGGGTGAAAAACTGTTTTTT. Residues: CASSLEGAGEKLFF.

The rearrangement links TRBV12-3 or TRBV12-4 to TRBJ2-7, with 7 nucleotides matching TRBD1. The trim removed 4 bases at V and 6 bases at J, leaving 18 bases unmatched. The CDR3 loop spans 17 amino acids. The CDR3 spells CASSSFRGSGTATEQYF. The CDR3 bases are TGTGCCAGCAGTTCATTTAGAGGGTCCGGGACAGCCACCGAGCAGTACTTC.

CDR3 nucleotide sequence: TGCGCCAGCAGCCAAGATAGGACAGCCTACGAGCAGTACTTC. Translating it yields CASSQDRTAYEQYF. The rearrangement links TRBV4-3 to TRBJ2-7; D possibly corresponds to TRBD1 (6 bases). The V end lost 0 bases, the J end lost 2 bases, and 8 bases lay between the germline ends. CDR1 and CDR2 (germline): LGHNA, YSLEER. There are 14 residues in the CDR3.

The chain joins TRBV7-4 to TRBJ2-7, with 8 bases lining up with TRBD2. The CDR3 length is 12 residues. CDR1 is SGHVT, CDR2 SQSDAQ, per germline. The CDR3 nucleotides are TGTCCAGGGGTAGCGGGATTGCACGAGCAGTACTTC. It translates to CPGVAGLHEQYF.

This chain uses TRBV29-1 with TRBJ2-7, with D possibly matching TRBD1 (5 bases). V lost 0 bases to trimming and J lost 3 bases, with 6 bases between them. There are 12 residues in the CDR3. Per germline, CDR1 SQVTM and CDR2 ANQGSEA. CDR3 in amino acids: CSVEERGYEQYF. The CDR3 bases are TGCAGCGTTGAAGAAAGGGGCTACGAGCAGTACTTC.

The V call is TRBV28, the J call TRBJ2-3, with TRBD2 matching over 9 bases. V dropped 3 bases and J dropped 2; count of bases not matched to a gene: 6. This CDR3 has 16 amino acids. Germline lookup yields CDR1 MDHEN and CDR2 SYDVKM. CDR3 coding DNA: TGTGCCAGCAGTTTTGGCGGGAGGGCCCTCACAGATACGCAGTATTTT. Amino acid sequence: CASSFGGRALTDTQYF. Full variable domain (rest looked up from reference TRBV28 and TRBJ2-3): DVKVTQSSRYLVKRTGEKVFLECVQDMDHENMFWYRQDPGLGLRLIYFSYDVKMKEKGDIPEGYSVSREKKERFSLILESASTNQTSMYLCASSFGGRALTDTQYFGPGTRLTVL.